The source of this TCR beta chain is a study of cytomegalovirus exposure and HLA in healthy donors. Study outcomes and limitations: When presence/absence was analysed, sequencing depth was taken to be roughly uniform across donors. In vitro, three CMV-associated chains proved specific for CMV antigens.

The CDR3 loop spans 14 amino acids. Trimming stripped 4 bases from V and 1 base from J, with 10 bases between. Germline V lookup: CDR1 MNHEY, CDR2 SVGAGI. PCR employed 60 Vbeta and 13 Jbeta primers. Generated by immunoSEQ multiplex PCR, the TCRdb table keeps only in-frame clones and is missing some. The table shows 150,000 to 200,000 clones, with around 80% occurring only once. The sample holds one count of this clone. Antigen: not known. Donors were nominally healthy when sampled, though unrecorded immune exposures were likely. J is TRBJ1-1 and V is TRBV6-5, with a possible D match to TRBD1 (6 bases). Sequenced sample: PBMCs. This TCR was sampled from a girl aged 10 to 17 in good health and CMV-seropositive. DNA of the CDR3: TGTGCCAGCAGTTGGGGGACATGGAACACTGAAGCTTTCTTT. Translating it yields CASSWGTWNTEAFF.